These 3 T cell receptor beta chains were sequenced from one sample in a study of T cell responses to AZD1222 COVID-19 vaccine. Assay used: immunoSEQ multiplex PCR; TCRdb lists only in-frame clones, some missing. This repertoire shows about 140,000 clones, around 94% found once; its top ten account for approximately 9%. The specimen was peripheral blood, collected 28 days after the second AZD1222 dose. Receptor source: an adult who received the AZD1222 COVID-19 vaccine.

This chain connects TRBV7-6 to TRBJ2-1, with D possibly being TRBD2 (5 bases). Per germline, CDR1 SGHVS and CDR2 FNYEAQ. The CDR3 loop spans 13 amino acids. The V and J ends lost 2 bases and 9 bases respectively, with 11 bases between them. The CDR3 here is CASSLLASSEQFF. The DNA for the CDR3 is TGTGCCAGCAGCTTACTAGCATCCAGTGAGCAGTTCTTC.

The chain employs TRBV6-1 and TRBJ1-3; the D is unclear. Germline CDR1 and CDR2: MNHNS and SASEGT. V lost 0 bases and J 0 bases, leaving 9 bases between the germline ends. The CDR3 covers 16 residues. CDR3 coding DNA: TGTGCCAGCAGTGAAGCAGCTCCAGACTCTGGAAACACCATATATTTT. It is translated as CASSEAAPDSGNTIYF.

The rearrangement uses TRBV4-1 and TRBJ1-1; D not certain. Germline CDR1 and CDR2: MGHRA and YSYEKL. Trimming pared 3 bases from V and 5 bases from J, leaving 10 bases between. The CDR3 is 13 amino acids. CDR3 coding DNA: TGCGCCAGCAGCCATGGCCCTGGGACTGAAGCTTTCTTT. Encoded protein: CASSHGPGTEAFF.